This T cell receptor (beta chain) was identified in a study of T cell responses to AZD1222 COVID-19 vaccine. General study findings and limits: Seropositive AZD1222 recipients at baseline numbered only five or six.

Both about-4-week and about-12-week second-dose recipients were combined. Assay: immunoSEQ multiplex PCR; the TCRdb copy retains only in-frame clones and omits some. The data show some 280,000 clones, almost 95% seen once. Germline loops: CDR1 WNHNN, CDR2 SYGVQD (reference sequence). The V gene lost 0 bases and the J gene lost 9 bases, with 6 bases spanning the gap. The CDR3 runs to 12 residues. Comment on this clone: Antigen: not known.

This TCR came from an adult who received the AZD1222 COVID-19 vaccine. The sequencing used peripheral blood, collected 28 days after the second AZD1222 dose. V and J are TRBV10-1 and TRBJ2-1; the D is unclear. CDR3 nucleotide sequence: TGCGCCAGCAGTGAGTCTGTCGGTGAGCAGTTCTTC. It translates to CASSESVGEQFF.